This TCR beta chain was captured in a study of blood T cell repertoires in COVID-19. Produced via immunoSEQ multiplex PCR; TCRdb's table is partial and in-frame only. The data show a few hundred thousand clones, 80% to 90% seen once. The germline V and J ends were trimmed by 5 bases and 10 bases, with 15 bases remaining between them. The CDR3 extends over 14 amino acids. Per germline, CDR1 SGHAT and CDR2 FQNNGV. Sequenced sample: peripheral blood. The chain has TRBV11-2 and TRBJ1-6; D gene uncertain. The sequence came from a woman aged 60-70 years with COVID-19, enrolled during active disease. The CDR3 region is CASSTRRGESPLHF. CDR3 DNA: TGTGCCAGCAGCACGCGGCGGGGAGAATCACCCCTCCACTTT.